This T cell receptor beta chain was captured by sequencing in a study of blood T cells in healthy people across ages. Findings of the study overall: In these data, TCR beta diversity tracked strongly with naive T cell percentage. Estimates of total diversity, which came from one million sequenced T cells, were considered to be underestimates.

The use of a sample-barcoded 5' primer and a J-beta primer mix characterized a second PCR of about 7 to 12 cycles. A tag from a template-switch adaptor with 12 random nucleotides marked each cDNA molecule. TCRdb re-called the 5' RACE reads through MiXCR, storing one row per CDR3 protein. The table shows 1.8 million or so distinct CDR3 sequences, with about 39% occurring only once. With 0 bases removed from V and 2 bases from J, the gap between germline ends came to 8 bases. The CDR3 is 15 residues long. CDR1 is LGHNA, CDR2 YSLEER, per germline. This clonotype was seen only a few times. Its antigen is unknown.

Material: blood. The TCR originated in a human donor in good health. This sequence joins TRBV4-3 and TRBJ1-5; D remains ambiguous. This chain's CDR3 is CASSQDSGRNQPQHF. Written as DNA, the CDR3 is TGCGCCAGCAGCCAAGATTCTGGGCGCAATCAGCCCCAGCATTTT.